A selection of T cell receptor beta chains follows, all from one sample in a study of Graves' ophthalmopathy and Graves' hyperthyroidism. TCRdb used MiXCR to reprocess the multiplex PCR reads, holding one entry per CDR3 protein. The sample yields about 620,000 distinct CDR3 sequences, 22% seen once. Sequencing was done on a sample of peripheral blood. These receptor sequences come from a woman aged 18-29 years with stable Graves' hyperthyroidism. Some clones in this sample may be carry-over from other donors' samples. The CDR3 runs from the conserved cysteine through the conserved F or W. A D gene is named only where the DNA matches it firmly. Part of the rows lack a size; the others show once, few, many or a class for expanded clones.

abundance	j_gene	d_gene	v_gene	CDR3aa	CDR3nt
many	TRBJ1-3	.	TRBV7-2	CASSLPGSGGNTIYF	TGTGCCAGCAGCTTACCAGGGAGTGGTGGAAACACCATATATTTT
few	TRBJ2-7	TRBD1	TRBV24-1	CATSEAGTGDSYEQYF	TGTGCCACCAGTGAGGCCGGGACAGGGGACTCCTACGAGCAGTACTTC
many	TRBJ2-7	TRBD1	TRBV9	CASSETGFNEQYF	TGTGCCAGCAGCGAGACAGGGTTCAACGAGCAGTACTTC
few	TRBJ1-1	.	TRBV12-3/TRBV12-4	CASSPSPFTDAFF	TGTGCCAGCAGTCCCTCCCCTTTCACAGATGCTTTCTTT
.	TRBJ2-5	TRBD2	TRBV28	CASSLQAGRETQYF	TGTGCCAGCAGTCTCCAAGCGGGGAGAGAGACCCAGTACTTC
few	TRBJ2-4	TRBD1	TRBV19	CASSENQGAGAKNIQYF	TGTGCCAGTAGCGAGAATCAGGGGGCTGGGGCCAAAAACATTCAGTACTTC
.	TRBJ2-5	.	TRBV27	CASSLSRVTSPEQETQYF	TGTGCCAGCAGTTTATCGAGAGTTACCAGCCCGGAACAAGAGACCCAGTACTTC
many	TRBJ2-2	.	TRBV28	CASNFESTGELFF	TGTGCCAGCAATTTCGAATCCACCGGGGAGCTGTTTTTT
many	TRBJ1-2	.	TRBV7-9	CASSATGFNYGYTF	TGTGCCAGCAGCGCGACAGGATTCAACTATGGCTACACCTTC
few	TRBJ2-7	.	TRBV6-5	CASSYRVGTYEQYF	TGTGCCAGCAGTTACAGGGTTGGGACCTACGAGCAGTACTTC
.	TRBJ2-5	TRBD2	TRBV25-1	CTSSEKPGRGGQETQYF	TGTACCAGCAGTGAAAAACCGGGGAGGGGAGGGCAAGAGACCCAGTACTTC
many	TRBJ1-1	.	TRBV28	CASSSGVYTEAFF	TGTGCCAGCAGTTCGGGGGTGTACACTGAAGCTTTCTTT
many	TRBJ1-4	.	TRBV6-5	CASRPGVTNEKLFF	TGTGCCAGCAGGCCTGGAGTAACTAATGAAAAACTGTTTTTT
many	TRBJ1-5	.	TRBV6-5	CASSYNRGGQPQHF	TGTGCCAGCAGTTACAATCGGGGGGGACAGCCCCAGCATTTT
many	TRBJ2-7	.	TRBV20-1	CSARMGRWEQYF	TGCAGTGCTAGAATGGGCCGCTGGGAGCAGTACTTC
many	TRBJ1-1	.	TRBV12-3/TRBV12-4	CASSSLYAFF	TGTGCCAGCAGCTCCTTATACGCTTTCTTT
.	TRBJ2-7	.	TRBV6-5	CASSSNIGVYEQYF	TGTGCCAGCAGTTCTAACATAGGCGTCTACGAGCAGTACTTC
many	TRBJ2-7	TRBD2	TRBV28	CASSLGYLAATSYEQYF	TGTGCCAGCAGTTTAGGGTATCTAGCGGCCACATCGTACGAGCAGTACTTC
many	TRBJ1-1	.	TRBV18	CASSPSPGHEAFF	TGTGCCAGCTCACCATCGCCAGGACATGAAGCTTTCTTT
few	TRBJ2-1	TRBD2	TRBV20-1	CSAPGYDGGSYNEQFF	TGCAGTGCTCCGGGGTATGACGGGGGGTCCTACAATGAGCAGTTCTTC
many	TRBJ2-7	.	TRBV6-2/TRBV6-3	CASSYSQEPSYEQYF	TGTGCCAGCAGTTACTCGCAGGAGCCCTCCTACGAGCAGTACTTC
.	TRBJ1-1	.	TRBV30	CAWTDSTEAFF	TGTGCCTGGACCGACAGCACTGAAGCTTTCTTT
many	TRBJ1-1	.	TRBV6-1	CASRIQGGGTEAFF	TGTGCCAGCAGGATACAGGGAGGGGGAACTGAAGCTTTCTTT
.	TRBJ1-1	.	TRBV11-1	CASSLFGQLNTEAFF	TGTGCCAGTAGCCTTTTTGGACAGTTGAACACTGAAGCTTTCTTT
.	TRBJ1-3	.	TRBV4-1	CASSHRQVSGNTIYF	TGCGCCAGCAGCCATAGACAGGTCTCTGGAAACACCATATATTTT
many	TRBJ2-6	TRBD2	TRBV10-3	CAISLAGGSGANVLTF	TGTGCCATCAGTCTAGCGGGGGGCTCTGGGGCCAACGTCCTGACTTTC
many	TRBJ2-7	.	TRBV7-2	CASSLPQGEQYF	TGTGCCAGCAGCTTGCCCCAAGGGGAGCAGTACTTC
few	TRBJ2-2	TRBD2	TRBV11-2	CASSSYGTSGSGELFF	TGTGCCAGCAGCTCCTATGGGACTAGCGGGTCGGGGGAGCTGTTTTTT
.	TRBJ2-2	.	TRBV6-2/TRBV6-3	CASSNLAVTGELFF	TGTGCCAGCAGTAACTTAGCGGTCACCGGGGAGCTGTTTTTT
many	TRBJ2-7	.	TRBV6-4	CASSERDGSSYEQYF	TGTGCCAGCAGTGAGAGGGACGGAAGCTCCTACGAGCAGTACTTC
many	TRBJ2-4	.	TRBV27	CASTAPTTILAKNIQYF	TGTGCCAGCACCGCCCCTACGACGATTTTAGCCAAAAACATTCAGTACTTC
many	TRBJ1-2	.	TRBV7-8	CASSRQDGVGYTF	TGTGCCAGCAGCCGACAGGATGGAGTTGGCTACACCTTC
many	TRBJ1-2	.	TRBV5-5	CASSLSELYGYTF	TGTGCCAGCAGCTTGTCAGAGTTGTATGGCTACACCTTC
many	TRBJ1-5	.	TRBV29-1	CSSMEVDQPQHF	TGCAGCTCCATGGAAGTTGATCAGCCCCAGCATTTT
few	TRBJ2-7	.	TRBV6-2/TRBV6-3	CASSYSFPRGPEPYEQYF	TGTGCCAGCAGTTACTCCTTCCCTCGGGGCCCCGAACCGTACGAGCAGTACTTC
many	TRBJ2-7	TRBD2	TRBV5-1	CASSLEGTNNYEQYF	TGCGCCAGCAGCTTGGAAGGGACTAATAATTACGAGCAGTACTTC
many	TRBJ1-5	.	TRBV15	CATSRPQGNQPQHF	TGTGCCACCAGCAGACCGCAGGGAAATCAGCCCCAGCATTTT
.	TRBJ2-7	.	TRBV7-9	CASTQGGAVYEQYF	TGTGCCAGCACTCAGGGGGGGGCGGTCTACGAGCAGTACTTC
few	TRBJ1-2	TRBD1	TRBV6-5	CASSSVGQGFIGGYTF	TGTGCCAGCAGTTCTGTGGGACAGGGGTTTATCGGAGGCTACACCTTC
many	TRBJ1-2	.	TRBV18	CASHPDGYGYTF	TGTGCCAGCCACCCCGACGGTTATGGCTACACCTTC
many	TRBJ2-7	TRBD2	TRBV20-1	CSAIGLAGLGEQYF	TGCAGTGCTATTGGACTAGCGGGGTTAGGGGAGCAGTACTTC
many	TRBJ2-2	.	TRBV29-1	CSVEWGGLGGGELFF	TGCAGCGTTGAATGGGGAGGCCTAGGGGGCGGGGAGCTGTTTTTT
few	TRBJ2-7	.	TRBV5-1	CASSLRYEGHYEQYF	TGCGCCAGCAGCTTACGGTATGAGGGCCACTACGAGCAGTACTTC
.	TRBJ2-7	TRBD1	TRBV7-2	CASSPDRGETYEQYF	TGTGCCAGCAGCCCTGACAGGGGCGAAACCTACGAGCAGTACTTC
.	TRBJ2-7	.	TRBV5-1	CASSVPQGSSYEQYF	TGCGCCAGCAGCGTCCCCCAGGGTAGCTCCTACGAGCAGTACTTC
few	TRBJ1-1	.	TRBV3-1	CASSLYTGKGTTEAFF	TGTGCCAGCAGCCTATACACAGGGAAGGGGACCACTGAAGCTTTCTTT
few	TRBJ1-6	.	TRBV12-3/TRBV12-4	CASKVTPSVFLGSPLHF	TGTGCCAGCAAAGTTACCCCCTCCGTGTTTTTAGGTTCACCCCTCCACTTT
few	TRBJ1-1	TRBD1	TRBV3-1	CASSQGVPVRGPMNTEAFF	TGTGCCAGCAGCCAAGGTGTTCCGGTAAGGGGGCCGATGAACACTGAAGCTTTCTTT